Listed here is a single T cell receptor (beta chain). The method was immunoSEQ multiplex PCR; TCRdb's version includes in-frame clones alone and lacks a portion of them. The profile shows around 100,000 clones, around 85% of them singletons. Pretreatment and on-treatment blood mononuclear cell samples were taken, totaling between 1 and 8 time points per patient. This entry is derived from a study of PD-L1 blockade in urothelial cancer. In the study overall: Patients commenced atezolizumab in the mid-2010s, and it was given at 1,200 mg intravenously every 3 weeks.

CDR3 length: 14 amino acids. Unmatched junction bases numbered 9, after V lost 4 bases and J lost 7 bases. Looked up from germline, CDR1 is SGHDN and CDR2 is FVKESK. Material: PBMCs, obtained around atezolizumab (anti-PD-L1) treatment. This chain joins TRBV14 and TRBJ2-5; 7 positions agree with TRBD2. The clonotype comes from a man aged 50 to 60 with urothelial cancer. This CDR3 is CASSPAGAPRTQYF. DNA for the CDR3: TGTGCCAGCAGCCCTGCGGGAGCCCCCCGGACCCAGTACTTC.